This T cell receptor (beta chain) was identified during a study of shared clonotypes between healthy human individuals. The run depth of the assay was deep. Splitting of each subset's genomic DNA was done evenly across several immunoSEQ plates. The method was immunoSEQ multiplex PCR; TCRdb's version includes in-frame clones alone and lacks a portion of them. Altogether 2 million to 2.5 million clones are present, roughly 92% being singletons, with the ten largest covering roughly 0.34%. V was trimmed by 0 bases and J by 3 bases, leaving 12 bases between them. CDR3 length equals 16 residues. Germline assignment: CDR1 MNHEY and CDR2 SMNVEV (reference sequence). This clone has just one count. From CD4+ cells came CD45RA+ naive and CD45RA-negative memory subsets.

The sequencing input was naive CD4+ T cells from PBMCs. Subset noted: CD45RA+ positively selected. The chain is built from TRBV27 and TRBJ1-5; D remains ambiguous. The sequence was obtained from a young man in good health. Some clones in this sample may be carry-over from other donors' samples. The CDR3 bases are TGTGCCAGCAGTTTATCCCGCAGTAACATCAATCAGCCCCAGCATTTT. Encoded protein: CASSLSRSNINQPQHF.